This passage covers 25 T cell receptor beta chains from one sample sequenced in a study of blood T cell repertoires in COVID-19. Generated by immunoSEQ multiplex PCR, the TCRdb table keeps only in-frame clones and is missing some. Here the sample spans over 200,000 clones, over 70% being singletons. Source material: peripheral blood. These receptors were taken from a woman of 80 years or more with acute or convalescent COVID-19.

The rearrangement joins TRBV9 to TRBJ2-1, with D possibly being TRBD1 (6 bases). This CDR3 is 15 amino acids long. V lost 0 bases, J lost 5 bases, and 12 bases lay in between. In germline, CDR1 is SGDLS, CDR2 YYNGEE. CDR3 in DNA: TGTGCCAGCAGCGTAGCGCCACAGGGTAACAATGAGCAGTTCTTC. Its translation is CASSVAPQGNNEQFF. Supplemented by reference TRBV9 and TRBJ2-1, the full variable domain reads DSGVTQTPKHLITATGQRVTLRCSPRSGDLSVYWYQQSLDQGLQFLIQYYNGEERAKGNILERFSAQQFPDLHSELNLSSLELGDSALYFCASSVAPQGNNEQFFGPGTRLTVL.

This clone was counted a single time. This rearrangement joins TRBV10-3 to TRBJ2-3; 7 nucleotides align to TRBD1. The CDR3 extends over 12 amino acids. Germline CDR1 and CDR2: ENHRY and SYGVKD. V trimming: 9 bases; J trimming: 5 bases; junction bases outside the gene matches: 5. The DNA for the CDR3 is TGTGCCATTGGGACAGTCGGAGATACGCAGTATTTT. Translation gives CAIGTVGDTQYF.

The rearrangement joins TRBV10-3 to TRBJ1-1, with TRBD1 matching 7 bases. V was clipped by 4 bases and J by 0 bases; unmatched bases: 2. The CDR3 is 14 amino acids. CDR1 ENHRY and CDR2 SYGVKD come from the germline V gene. The CDR3: CAISAGQLNTEAFF. In DNA, the CDR3 is TGTGCCATCAGTGCGGGACAGCTGAACACTGAAGCTTTCTTT.

The rearrangement joins TRBV3-1 (or the pseudogene TRBV3-2) to TRBJ2-5, with a weak D call TRBD2 (6 bases). Trimming shortened V by 1 base and J by 6 bases, and 12 bases separated the two germline ends. The CDR3 totals 14 residues. Germline loops: CDR1 LGHDT, CDR2 YNNKEL (reference sequence). In DNA form, the CDR3 reads TGTGCCAGCAGCCAAGCGTCTAGCGCACAGACCCAGTACTTC. Its protein product is CASSQASSAQTQYF.

This clone is termed medium-sized. The CDR3 spells CASSQDGTNTGELFF. CDR3 in DNA: TGTGCCAGCAGCCAAGACGGTACGAACACCGGGGAGCTGTTTTTT. This chain joins TRBV4-2 and TRBJ2-2; D ambiguous. This CDR3 region has 15 residues. Between the trimmed V and J ends, which lost 0 bases and 0 bases, there was a span of 5 bases. Germline V gene lookup returns CDR1 LGHNA and CDR2 YNFKEQ.

The chain is built from TRBV5-1 and TRBJ2-5; D perhaps matches TRBD2 (6 bases). This CDR3 is built from 17 residues. Germline CDR1 is SGHRS and CDR2 is YFSETQ. The V gene lost 0 bases and the J gene lost 3 bases, with 18 bases spanning the gap. The chain's CDR3 is CASSLASGGRSEETQYF. For the CDR3, the DNA is TGCGCCAGCAGCTTGGCCTCCGGGGGAAGGTCGGAAGAGACCCAGTACTTC.

The chain recombines TRBV19 with TRBJ1-2; D is unclear. Looked up from germline, CDR1 is LNHDA and CDR2 is SQIVND (reference sequence). V dropped 5 bases and J dropped 0 bases, with 13 bases sitting between them. This CDR3 region has 15 residues. This CDR3 is CASSGTKGANYGYTF. CDR3 bases: TGTGCCAGTAGTGGAACCAAAGGAGCTAACTATGGCTACACCTTC.

CDR3 in DNA: TGTGCCAGCAGCCTCCGACAGGGCGGGAACACTGAAGCTTTCTTT. Encoded protein: CASSLRQGGNTEAFF. The chain has TRBV11-2 and TRBJ1-1; 7 bases are shared with TRBD1. Trimming cost V 5 bases and J 1 base; bases outside gene matches: 7. Germline-derived CDR1 and CDR2 are SGHAT and FQNNGV. This CDR3 region has 15 residues. The variable domain in full, completed from reference TRBV11-2 and TRBJ1-1, reads EAGVAQSPRYKIIEKRQSVAFWCNPISGHATLYWYQQILGQGPKLLIQFQNNGVVDDSQLPKDRFSAERLKGVDSTLKIQPAKLEDSAVYLCASSLRQGGNTEAFFGQGTRLTVV.

This sequence joins TRBV18 and TRBJ1-5; no reliable D call. This CDR3 contains 13 residues. Germline V gives CDR1 KGHSH, CDR2 LQKENI. V dropped 4 bases and J dropped 6 bases, with 10 bases sitting between them. The CDR3 region is CASSLVGGQPQHF. CDR3 coding DNA: TGTGCCAGCTCACTCGTCGGAGGTCAGCCCCAGCATTTT.

V usage is TRBV7-2 and J usage is TRBJ1-2, with 7 bases that match TRBD1. The CDR3 loop spans 13 amino acids. Trimming at V came to 4 bases and at J to 5 bases, leaving 4 bases not matched to a gene. The germline CDR1 and CDR2 sequences are SGHTA and FQGNSA. The CDR3 loop is CASSSQGVYGYTF. CDR3 DNA: TGTGCCAGCAGCTCGCAGGGGGTTTATGGCTACACCTTC.

V usage is TRBV6-1 and J usage is TRBJ1-1; D possibly corresponds to TRBD1 (5 bases). The CDR3 is made up of 13 amino acids. Germline CDR1 and CDR2: MNHNS and SASEGT. Between the trimmed V and J ends, which lost 2 bases and 11 bases, there was a span of 15 bases. The CDR3 protein is CASSERGVREAFF. CDR3 sequence (DNA): TGTGCCAGCAGTGAAAGAGGGGTACGGGAGGCTTTCTTT.

This chain joins TRBV19 and TRBJ1-3, with D possibly TRBD1 on 5 matching bases. Germline CDR1 and CDR2: LNHDA and SQIVND (reference sequence). Trimming took 9 bases from V and 3 from J, leaving 18 bases between them. This CDR3 spans 15 amino acids. Here the CDR3 reads CASARSGLNGNTIYF. The CDR3 DNA is TGTGCCAGCGCAAGATCAGGGTTGAATGGAAACACCATATATTTT. The variable domain in full, completed from reference TRBV19 and TRBJ1-3, reads DGGITQSPKYLFRKEGQNVTLSCEQNLNHDAMYWYRQDPGQGLRLIYYSQIVNDFQKGDIAEGYSVSREKKESFPLTVTSAQKNPTAFYLCASARSGLNGNTIYFGEGSWLTVV.

This clone was recorded a few times. The chain combines TRBV7-9 with TRBJ1-6; 8 nucleotides align to TRBD1. This CDR3 is 15 amino acids long. CDR1 is SEHNR, CDR2 FQNEAQ, per germline (reference sequence). The V segment lost 0 bases and the J segment 9 bases; nucleotides outside the gene matches: 4. The CDR3 loop is CASSLAAGGVSPLHF. In DNA, the CDR3 is TGTGCCAGCAGCTTAGCGGCAGGGGGCGTTTCACCCCTCCACTTT.

The chain uses TRBV7-9 and TRBJ1-2; unclear D gene. Trimming cost V 1 base and J 2 bases, with 5 bases left between them. The germline gives CDR1 SEHNR, CDR2 FQNEAQ (reference sequence). This CDR3 contains 13 residues. Here the CDR3 DNA reads TGTGCCAGCAGCTTAGATATGAACTATGGCTACACCTTC. Amino acid sequence: CASSLDMNYGYTF.

The chain employs TRBV30 and TRBJ2-5; tentatively, D is TRBD2 (6 bases). This CDR3 spans 13 amino acids. CDR1 GTSNPN and CDR2 SVGIG come from the germline V gene (reference sequence). The V and J ends lost 7 bases and 5 bases respectively, with 17 bases between them. CDR3 DNA sequence: TGTGCCTTGGAGGGATTAGCAGGGGAGACCCAGTACTTC. Its protein product is CALEGLAGETQYF.

This sequence joins TRBV21-1 and TRBJ1-3; the tabulated D call, TRBD1, remains unverified against the DNA. TRBV21-1 is deemed a pseudogene. The CDR3 consists of 17 residues. CDR3 nucleotides: TGTGCCAGCAGCAAAAAAGAGCCGACAGGGGGCGGAAACACCATATATTTT. It is translated as CASSKKEPTGGGNTIYF.

This sequence joins TRBV4-1 and TRBJ1-4; D is unclear. V lost 1 base to trimming and J lost 5 bases, with 17 bases between them. The CDR3 sequence is 17 residues long. Germline lookup yields CDR1 MGHRA and CDR2 YSYEKL. Here the CDR3 reads CASSQVLLGRGNEKLFF. The CDR3 nucleotides are TGCGCCAGCAGCCAAGTCCTTTTGGGTAGAGGCAATGAAAAACTGTTTTTT.

The rearrangement links TRBV27 to TRBJ2-5, with a tentative D call TRBD1 (6 bases). V was clipped by 6 bases and J by 5 bases, with 19 bases between them. Germline CDR1 is MNHEY and CDR2 is SMNVEV (reference sequence). The CDR3 is 15 amino acids. CDR3: CASSPGNLRGETQYF. The CDR3 DNA sequence: TGTGCCAGCAGCCCGGGGAACCTTAGGGGGGAGACCCAGTACTTC.

Points on this clone: Other DNA sequences in this specimen translate into the identical CDR3. The rearrangement uses TRBV19 and TRBJ2-1; the match to TRBD2 covers 7 bases. The V and J ends lost 3 bases and 0 bases, in that order; junction bases with no gene match: 2. The CDR3 extends over 15 amino acids. Germline CDR1 is LNHDA and CDR2 is SQIVND (reference sequence). The CDR3 DNA is TGTGCCAGTAGTATTGGCGGGGGCTCCTACAATGAGCAGTTCTTC. Amino acids: CASSIGGGSYNEQFF.

The chain couples TRBV6-5 to TRBJ2-7; 7 bases agree with TRBD2. The CDR3 sequence is 14 residues long. Germline CDR1 MNHEY, CDR2 SVGAGI. Unmatched junction bases numbered 4, after V lost 5 bases and J lost 0 bases. CDR3 loop: CASSREGLSYEQYF. The CDR3 DNA is TGTGCCAGCAGTAGGGAGGGCCTCTCCTACGAGCAGTACTTC.

The rearrangement links TRBV6-2 or TRBV6-3 to TRBJ1-3; weak D call: TRBD1 (6 bases). Germline V gene sequence: CDR1 MNHEY, CDR2 SVGEGT. Trimming left V 5 bases short and J 0 bases short, with 11 bases between. The CDR3 loop spans 15 amino acids. DNA of the CDR3: TGTGCCAGCAGTAAAGGACAGAGCTCTGGAAACACCATATATTTT. This translates into CASSKGQSSGNTIYF.

The chain couples TRBV12-3 or TRBV12-4 to TRBJ1-1, with a tentative D call TRBD1 (6 bases). This CDR3 region has 13 residues. The V end lost 5 bases, the J end lost 5 bases, and 12 bases lay between the germline ends. The CDR3 is CASSKQGGTEAFF. The CDR3 region has the DNA TGTGCCAGCAGTAAACAGGGTGGAACTGAAGCTTTCTTT.

This clone appeared a few times. This chain links TRBV4-3 with TRBJ1-5, with unresolved D. Deletions cut 0 bases from V and 4 bases from J, with 10 bases between. Germline V gives CDR1 LGHNA, CDR2 YSLEER. This CDR3 has 15 residues. The CDR3 DNA sequence: TGCGCCAGCAGCCAAGAATCGGGTGTAAATCAGCCCCAGCATTTT. As protein: CASSQESGVNQPQHF.

This chain uses TRBV6-1 with TRBJ1-2; TRBD1 aligns across 9 bases. Looked up from germline, CDR1 is MNHNS and CDR2 is SASEGT. V trimming: 2 bases; J trimming: 8 bases; junction bases outside the gene matches: 15. The CDR3 extends over 17 amino acids. The CDR3 loop reads CASSESFSGQGAGGYTF. CDR3 nucleotide sequence: TGTGCCAGCAGTGAATCTTTCTCGGGACAGGGTGCCGGGGGCTACACCTTC.

This chain links TRBV28 with TRBJ2-7; no clear D gene. CDR1 and CDR2 from the germline V gene are MDHEN and SYDVKM. Trimming pared 2 bases from V and 5 bases from J, leaving 13 bases between. The CDR3 loop spans 14 amino acids. CDR3 protein: CASSLVPGSNEQYF. The CDR3 region has the DNA TGTGCCAGCAGTTTAGTTCCGGGTTCCAACGAGCAGTACTTC.